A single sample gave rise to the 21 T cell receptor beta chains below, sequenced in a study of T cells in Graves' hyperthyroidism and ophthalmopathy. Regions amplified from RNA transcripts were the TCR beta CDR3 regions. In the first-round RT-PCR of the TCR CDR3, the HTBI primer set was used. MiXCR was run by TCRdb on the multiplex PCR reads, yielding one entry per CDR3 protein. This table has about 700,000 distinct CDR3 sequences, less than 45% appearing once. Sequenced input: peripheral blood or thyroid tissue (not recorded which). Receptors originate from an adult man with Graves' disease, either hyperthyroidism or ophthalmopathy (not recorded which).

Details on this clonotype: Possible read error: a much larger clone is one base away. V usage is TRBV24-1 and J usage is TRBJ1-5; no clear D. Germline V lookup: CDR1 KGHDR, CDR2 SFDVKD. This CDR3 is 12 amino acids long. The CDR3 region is CAASDSVQPQHF. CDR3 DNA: TGTGCCGCCAGTGATTCCGTTCAGCCCCAGCATTTT.

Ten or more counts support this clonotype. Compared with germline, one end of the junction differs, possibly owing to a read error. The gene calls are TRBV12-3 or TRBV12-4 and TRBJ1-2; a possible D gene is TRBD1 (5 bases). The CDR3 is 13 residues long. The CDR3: CASSQPRDYGYTF. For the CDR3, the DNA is TGTGCCAGCAGCCAACCTCGGGACTACGGCTACACCTTC.

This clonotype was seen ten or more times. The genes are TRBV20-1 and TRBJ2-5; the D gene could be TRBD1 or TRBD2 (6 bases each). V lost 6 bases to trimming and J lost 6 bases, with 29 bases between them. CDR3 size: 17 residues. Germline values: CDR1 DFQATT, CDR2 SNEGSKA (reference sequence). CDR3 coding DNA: TGCAGTGCCAGTTGGGACTCCGGACTGGACAGCAAGAAGACCCAGTACTTC. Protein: CSASWDSGLDSKKTQYF.

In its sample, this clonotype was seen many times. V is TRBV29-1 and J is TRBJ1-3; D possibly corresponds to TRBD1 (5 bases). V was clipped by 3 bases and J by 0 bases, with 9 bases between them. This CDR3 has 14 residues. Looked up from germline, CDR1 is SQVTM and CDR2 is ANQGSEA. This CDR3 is CSVDQGSSGNTIYF. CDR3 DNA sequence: TGCAGCGTTGATCAGGGCAGCTCTGGAAACACCATATATTTT.

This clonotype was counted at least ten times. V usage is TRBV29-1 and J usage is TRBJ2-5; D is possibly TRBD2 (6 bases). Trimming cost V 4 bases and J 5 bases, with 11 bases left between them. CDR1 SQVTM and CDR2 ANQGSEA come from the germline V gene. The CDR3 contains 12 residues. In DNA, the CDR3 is TGCAGCGTTGTATGGGCGGGGGAGACCCAGTACTTC. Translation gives CSVVWAGETQYF.

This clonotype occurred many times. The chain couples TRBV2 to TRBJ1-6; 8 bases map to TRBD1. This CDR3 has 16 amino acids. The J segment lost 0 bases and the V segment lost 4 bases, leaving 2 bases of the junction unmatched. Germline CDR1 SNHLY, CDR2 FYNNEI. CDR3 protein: CASSGTGSSYNSPLHF. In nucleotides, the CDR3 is TGTGCCAGCAGTGGGACAGGGAGCTCCTATAATTCACCCCTCCACTTT.

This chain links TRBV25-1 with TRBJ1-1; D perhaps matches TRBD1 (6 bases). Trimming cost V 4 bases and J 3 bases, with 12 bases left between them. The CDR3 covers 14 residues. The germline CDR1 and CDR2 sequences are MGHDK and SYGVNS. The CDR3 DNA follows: TGTGCCAGCAGTGGACAGGTAGGGCACACTGAAGCTTTCTTT. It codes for CASSGQVGHTEAFF. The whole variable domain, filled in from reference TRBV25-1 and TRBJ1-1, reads EADIYQTPRYLVIGTGKKITLECSQTMGHDKMYWYQQDPGMELHLIHYSYGVNSTEKGDLSSESTVSRIRTEHFPLTLESARPSHTSQYLCASSGQVGHTEAFFGQGTRLTVV.

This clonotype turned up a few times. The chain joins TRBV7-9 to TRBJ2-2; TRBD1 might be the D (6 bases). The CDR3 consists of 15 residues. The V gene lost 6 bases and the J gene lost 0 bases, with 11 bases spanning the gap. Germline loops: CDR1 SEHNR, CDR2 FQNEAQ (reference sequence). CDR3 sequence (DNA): TGTGCCAGCAGAGGGACACTCTCGAACACCGGGGAGCTGTTTTTT. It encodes CASRGTLSNTGELFF.

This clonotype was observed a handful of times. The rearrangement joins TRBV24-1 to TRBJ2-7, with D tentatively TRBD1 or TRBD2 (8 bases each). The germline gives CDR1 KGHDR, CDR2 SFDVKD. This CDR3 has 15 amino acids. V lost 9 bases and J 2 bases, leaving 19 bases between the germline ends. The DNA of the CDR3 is TGTGCCACCTCACCGGGGGGGACAGGAGCCTACGAGCAGTACTTC. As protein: CATSPGGTGAYEQYF.

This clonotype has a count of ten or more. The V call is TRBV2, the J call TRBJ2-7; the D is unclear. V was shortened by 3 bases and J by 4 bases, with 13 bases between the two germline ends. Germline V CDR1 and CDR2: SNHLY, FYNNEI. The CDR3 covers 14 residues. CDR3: CASSEGYPSYEQYF. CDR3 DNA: TGTGCCAGCAGTGAGGGTTACCCATCTTACGAGCAGTACTTC.

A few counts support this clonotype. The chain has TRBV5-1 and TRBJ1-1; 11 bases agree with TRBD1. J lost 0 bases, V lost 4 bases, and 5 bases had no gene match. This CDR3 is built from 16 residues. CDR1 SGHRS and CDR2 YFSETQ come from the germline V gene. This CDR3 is CASSKGQGAMNTEAFF. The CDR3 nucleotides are TGCGCCAGCAGCAAAGGACAGGGGGCGATGAACACTGAAGCTTTCTTT.

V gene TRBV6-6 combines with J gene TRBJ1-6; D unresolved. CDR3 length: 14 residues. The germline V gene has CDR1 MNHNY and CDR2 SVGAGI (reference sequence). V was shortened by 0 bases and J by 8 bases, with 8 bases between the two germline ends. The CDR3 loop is CASSYSPWDSPLHF. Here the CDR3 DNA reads TGTGCCAGCAGTTACTCGCCCTGGGATTCACCCCTCCACTTT.

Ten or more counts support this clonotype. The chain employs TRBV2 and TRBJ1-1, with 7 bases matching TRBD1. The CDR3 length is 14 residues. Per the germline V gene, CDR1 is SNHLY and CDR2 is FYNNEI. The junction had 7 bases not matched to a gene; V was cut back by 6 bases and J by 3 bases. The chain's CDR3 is CASRWTRGDTEAFF. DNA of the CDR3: TGTGCCAGCAGGTGGACCAGGGGGGACACTGAAGCTTTCTTT.

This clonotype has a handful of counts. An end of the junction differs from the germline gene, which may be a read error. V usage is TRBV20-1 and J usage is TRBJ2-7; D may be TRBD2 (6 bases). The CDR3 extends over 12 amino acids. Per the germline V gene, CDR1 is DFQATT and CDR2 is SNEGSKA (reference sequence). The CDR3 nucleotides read TGCAGTGGTAGCCGGGACTCCCACGAGCAGTACTTC. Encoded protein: CSGSRDSHEQYF.

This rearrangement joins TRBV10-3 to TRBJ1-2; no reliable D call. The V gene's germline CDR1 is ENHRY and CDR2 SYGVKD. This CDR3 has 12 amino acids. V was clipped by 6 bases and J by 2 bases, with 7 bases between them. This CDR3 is CAIREQNYGYTF. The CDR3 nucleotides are TGTGCCATCAGGGAGCAGAACTATGGCTACACCTTC.

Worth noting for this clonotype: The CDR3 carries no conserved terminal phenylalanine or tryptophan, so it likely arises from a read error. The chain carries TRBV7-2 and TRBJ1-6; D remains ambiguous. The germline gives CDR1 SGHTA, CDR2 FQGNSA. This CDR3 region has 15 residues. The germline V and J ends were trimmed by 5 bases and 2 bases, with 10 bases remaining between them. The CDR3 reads CASSAQAAYNSPLHL. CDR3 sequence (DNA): TGTGCCAGCAGCGCGCAGGCAGCCTATAATTCACCCCTCCACCTT.

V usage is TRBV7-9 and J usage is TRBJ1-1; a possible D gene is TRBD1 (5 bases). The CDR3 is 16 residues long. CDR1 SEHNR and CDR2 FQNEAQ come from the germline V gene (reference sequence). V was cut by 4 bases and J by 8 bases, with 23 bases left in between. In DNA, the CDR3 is TGTGCCAGCAGCTCGGCTATTTGGACAACTAGGACGGAAGCTTTCTTT. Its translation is CASSSAIWTTRTEAFF.

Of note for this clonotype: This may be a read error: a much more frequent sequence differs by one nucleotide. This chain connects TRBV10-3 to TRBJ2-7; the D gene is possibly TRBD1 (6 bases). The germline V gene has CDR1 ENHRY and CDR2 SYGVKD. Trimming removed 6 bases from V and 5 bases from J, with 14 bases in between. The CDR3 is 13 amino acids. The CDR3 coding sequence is TGTGCCATCAGCCCCAGGGACATCGACGAGCAGTACTTC. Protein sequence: CAISPRDIDEQYF.

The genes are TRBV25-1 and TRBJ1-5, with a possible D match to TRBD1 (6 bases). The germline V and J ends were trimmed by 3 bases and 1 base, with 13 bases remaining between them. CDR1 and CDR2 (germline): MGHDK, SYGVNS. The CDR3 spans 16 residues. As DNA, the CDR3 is TGTGCCAGCAGTGATGGGGGCGCCTGGAGCAATCAGCCCCAGCATTTT. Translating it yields CASSDGGAWSNQPQHF.

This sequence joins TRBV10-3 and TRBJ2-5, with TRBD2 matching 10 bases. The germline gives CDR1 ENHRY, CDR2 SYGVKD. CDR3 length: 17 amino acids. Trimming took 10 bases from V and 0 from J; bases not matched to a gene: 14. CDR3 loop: CASSEGLAGGHQETQYF. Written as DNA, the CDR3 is TGTGCCAGCAGCGAAGGGTTAGCGGGAGGTCACCAAGAGACCCAGTACTTC.

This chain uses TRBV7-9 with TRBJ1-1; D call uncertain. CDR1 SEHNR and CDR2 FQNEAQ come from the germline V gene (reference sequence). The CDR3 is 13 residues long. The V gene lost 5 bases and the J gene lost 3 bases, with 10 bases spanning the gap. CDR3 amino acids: CASSGTKHTEAFF. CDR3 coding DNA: TGTGCCAGCAGCGGTACAAAACACACTGAAGCTTTCTTT. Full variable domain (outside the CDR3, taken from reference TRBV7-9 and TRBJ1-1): DTGVSQNPRHKITKRGQNVTFRCDPISEHNRLYWYRQTLGQGPEFLTYFQNEAQLEKSRLLSDRFSAERPKGSFSTLEIQRTEQGDSAMYLCASSGTKHTEAFFGQGTRLTVV.